The 7 T cell receptor beta chains below all came from one sample that was sequenced in a study of blood T cell repertoires in COVID-19. Sequenced by immunoSEQ multiplex PCR; TCRdb stores in-frame clones only, minus some. The data contain some 190,000 clones, about 83% of them singletons. Sequenced material: PBMCs or T cells enriched from blood (not recorded which). The receptors derive from a man aged 35 to 55 with acute COVID-19.

This clone was picked up one time. The chain is built from TRBV27 and TRBJ2-2, with 8 bases fitting TRBD2. With 6 bases clipped from V and 5 bases from J, the junction kept 5 bases outside the gene matches. This CDR3 has 14 residues. CDR1 is MNHEY, CDR2 SMNVEV, per germline (reference sequence). The CDR3 DNA is TGTGCCAGCAGAACTAGCGGAACGACCGGGGAGCTGTTTTTT. Protein sequence: CASRTSGTTGELFF.

The chain links TRBV6-5 to TRBJ2-1; D not resolved. The CDR3 extends over 14 amino acids. The V end lost 7 bases, the J end lost 9 bases, and 19 bases lay between the germline ends. Per germline, CDR1 MNHEY and CDR2 SVGAGI. Here the CDR3 reads CASNVIRGVGEQFF. The CDR3 region has the DNA TGTGCCAGCAACGTTATCCGTGGAGTGGGTGAGCAGTTCTTC.

The chain combines TRBV3-1 (or the pseudogene TRBV3-2) with TRBJ1-1; D might be TRBD1 (6 bases). This CDR3 has 12 amino acids. V lost 0 bases and J lost 10, with 9 bases in between. Germline V gene sequence: CDR1 LGHDT, CDR2 YNNKEL (reference sequence). DNA for the CDR3: TGTGCCAGCAGCCAAGAGGACAGTCGAGCTTTCTTT. Its protein is CASSQEDSRAFF.

The chain employs TRBV24-1 and TRBJ2-5; tentatively, D is TRBD2 (6 bases). Germline CDR1 KGHDR, CDR2 SFDVKD. The CDR3 contains 13 residues. The germline V and J ends were trimmed by 4 bases and 5 bases, with 10 bases remaining between them. The CDR3 DNA reads as TGTGCCACCAGTGAGCAGGGACTCGAGACCCAGTACTTC. Translation: CATSEQGLETQYF.

The chain recombines TRBV29-1 with TRBJ2-2, with TRBD2 matching 10 bases. The germline V gene encodes CDR1 SQVTM and CDR2 ANQGSEA. The CDR3 covers 12 residues. CDR3 DNA: TGCAGACATAGCGGGGGGACCGGGGAGCTGTTTTTT. Protein sequence: CRHSGGTGELFF.

This clone is a singleton in its sample. This chain links TRBV4-1 with TRBJ1-6; D remains unclear. The germline V and J ends were trimmed by 1 base and 12 bases, with 7 bases remaining between them. The CDR3 is 12 residues long. Germline V gene sequence: CDR1 MGHRA, CDR2 YSYEKL. The DNA for the CDR3 is TGCGCCAGCAGCCAAGGGAGCGGACCCCTCCACTTT. The encoded protein is CASSQGSGPLHF.

This clone was counted once. J is TRBJ2-3 and V is TRBV2; weak D call: TRBD1 (5 bases). The CDR3 has 13 amino acids. V lost 4 bases to trimming and J lost 5 bases, with 10 bases between them. Germline CDR1 and CDR2: SNHLY and FYNNEI. CDR3: CASSVMGQDTQYF. DNA of the CDR3: TGTGCCAGCAGTGTTATGGGGCAAGATACGCAGTATTTT.